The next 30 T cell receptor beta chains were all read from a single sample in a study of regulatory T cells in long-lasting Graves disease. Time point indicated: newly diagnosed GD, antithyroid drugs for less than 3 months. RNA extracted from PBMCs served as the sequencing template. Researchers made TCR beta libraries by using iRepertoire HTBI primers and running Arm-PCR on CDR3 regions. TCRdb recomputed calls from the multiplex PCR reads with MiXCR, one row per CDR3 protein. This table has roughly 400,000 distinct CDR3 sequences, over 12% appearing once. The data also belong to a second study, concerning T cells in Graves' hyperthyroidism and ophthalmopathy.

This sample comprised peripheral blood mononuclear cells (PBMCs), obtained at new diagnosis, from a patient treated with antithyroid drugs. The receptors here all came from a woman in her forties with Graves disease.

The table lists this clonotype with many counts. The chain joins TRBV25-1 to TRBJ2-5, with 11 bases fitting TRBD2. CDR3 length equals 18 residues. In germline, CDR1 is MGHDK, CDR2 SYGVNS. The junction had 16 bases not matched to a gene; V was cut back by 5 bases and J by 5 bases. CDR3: CASSFLGTSGRDYETQYF. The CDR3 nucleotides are TGTGCCAGCAGTTTCCTAGGTACTAGCGGGAGAGATTACGAGACCCAGTACTTC.

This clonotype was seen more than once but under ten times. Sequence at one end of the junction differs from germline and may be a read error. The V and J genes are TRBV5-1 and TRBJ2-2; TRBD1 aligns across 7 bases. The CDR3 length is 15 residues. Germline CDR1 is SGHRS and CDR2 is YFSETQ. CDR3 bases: TGCGCCGGCAGCTTGGAGGTCAGGGGGACCGGGGAGCTGTTTTTT. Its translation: CAGSLEVRGTGELFF.

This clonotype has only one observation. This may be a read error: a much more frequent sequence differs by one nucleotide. The CDR3 DNA sequence: TGCAGCGTTGCGGGACTAGCGGGACTAGGGGGGACCTACGAGCAGTACTTC. This encodes CSVAGLAGLGGTYEQYF. This chain joins TRBV29-1 and TRBJ2-7, with TRBD2 matching 13 bases. V lost 4 bases to trimming and J lost 2 bases; unmatched junction nucleotides: 11. This CDR3 has 17 residues. Germline lookup yields CDR1 SQVTM and CDR2 ANQGSEA.

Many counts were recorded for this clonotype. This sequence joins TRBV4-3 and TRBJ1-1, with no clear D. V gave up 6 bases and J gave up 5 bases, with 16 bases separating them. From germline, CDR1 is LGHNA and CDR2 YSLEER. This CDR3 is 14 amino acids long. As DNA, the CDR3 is TGCGCCAGCAGTCAGGAAGTCGGGGTAACTGAAGCTTTCTTT. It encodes CASSQEVGVTEAFF.

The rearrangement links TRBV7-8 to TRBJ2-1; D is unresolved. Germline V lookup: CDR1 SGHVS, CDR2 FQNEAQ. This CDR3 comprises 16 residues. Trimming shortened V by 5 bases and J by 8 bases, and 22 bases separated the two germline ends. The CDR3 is CASSAKGATHRDEQFF. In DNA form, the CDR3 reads TGTGCCAGCAGCGCTAAGGGCGCGACCCACCGGGATGAGCAGTTCTTC. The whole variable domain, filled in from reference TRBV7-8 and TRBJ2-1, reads GAGVSQSPRYKVAKRGQDVALRCDPISGHVSLFWYQQALGQGPEFLTYFQNEAQLDKSGLPSDRFFAERPEGSVSTLKIQRTQQEDSAVYLCASSAKGATHRDEQFFGPGTRLTVL.

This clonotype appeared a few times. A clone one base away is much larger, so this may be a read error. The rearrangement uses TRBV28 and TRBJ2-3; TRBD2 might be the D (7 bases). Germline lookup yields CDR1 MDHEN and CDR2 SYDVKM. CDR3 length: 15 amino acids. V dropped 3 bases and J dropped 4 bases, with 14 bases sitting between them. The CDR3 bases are TGTGCCAGCAGTTTGGGGAGGGGGAGCGCAGATACGCAGTATTTT. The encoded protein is CASSLGRGSADTQYF. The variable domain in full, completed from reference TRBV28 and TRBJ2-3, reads DVKVTQSSRYLVKRTGEKVFLECVQDMDHENMFWYRQDPGLGLRLIYFSYDVKMKEKGDIPEGYSVSREKKERFSLILESASTNQTSMYLCASSLGRGSADTQYFGPGTRLTVL.

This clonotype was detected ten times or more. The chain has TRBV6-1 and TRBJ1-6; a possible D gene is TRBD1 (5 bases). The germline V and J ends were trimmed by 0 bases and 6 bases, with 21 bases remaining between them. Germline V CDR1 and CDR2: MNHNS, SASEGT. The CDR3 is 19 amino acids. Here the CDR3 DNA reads TGTGCCAGCAGTGAAGCAGGGGTGATTCCTGGTTTAGGTAATTCACCCCTCCACTTT. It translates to CASSEAGVIPGLGNSPLHF.

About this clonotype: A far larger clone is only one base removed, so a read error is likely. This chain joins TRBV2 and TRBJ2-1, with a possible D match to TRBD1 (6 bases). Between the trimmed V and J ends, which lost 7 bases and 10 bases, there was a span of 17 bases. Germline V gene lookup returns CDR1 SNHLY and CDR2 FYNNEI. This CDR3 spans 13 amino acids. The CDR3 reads CASKGGQTNEQFF. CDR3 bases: TGTGCCAGCAAAGGTGGACAGACGAACGAGCAGTTCTTC.

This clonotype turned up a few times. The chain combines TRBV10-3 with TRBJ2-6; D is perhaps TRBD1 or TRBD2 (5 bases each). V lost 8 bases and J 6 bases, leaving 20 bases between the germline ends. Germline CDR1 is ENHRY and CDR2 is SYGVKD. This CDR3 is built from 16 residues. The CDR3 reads CAILAQGAPEANVLTF. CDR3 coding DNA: TGTGCCATCCTGGCTCAGGGAGCCCCTGAGGCCAACGTCCTGACTTTC.

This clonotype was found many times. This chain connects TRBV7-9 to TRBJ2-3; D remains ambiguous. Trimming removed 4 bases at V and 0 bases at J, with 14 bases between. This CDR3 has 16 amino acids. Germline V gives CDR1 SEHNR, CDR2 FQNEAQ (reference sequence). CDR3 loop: CASSSPRRISTDTQYF. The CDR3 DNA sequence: TGTGCCAGCAGCTCCCCGCGCAGGATTAGCACAGATACGCAGTATTTT.

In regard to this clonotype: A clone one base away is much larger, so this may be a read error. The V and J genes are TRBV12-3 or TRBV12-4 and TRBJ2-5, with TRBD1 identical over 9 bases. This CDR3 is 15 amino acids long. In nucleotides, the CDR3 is TGTGCCAGCAGTTTGAACAGGGGGCTCTACAATGAGCAGCTCTTC. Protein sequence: CASSLNRGLYNEQLF.

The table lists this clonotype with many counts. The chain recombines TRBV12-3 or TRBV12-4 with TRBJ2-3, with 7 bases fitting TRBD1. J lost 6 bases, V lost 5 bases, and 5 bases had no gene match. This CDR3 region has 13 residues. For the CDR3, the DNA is TGTGCCAGCAGTAGAGACAGGGCCGATACGCAGTATTTT. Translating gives CASSRDRADTQYF.

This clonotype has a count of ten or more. This chain's CDR3 is CASNDGGGSYEQYF. The CDR3 coding sequence is TGTGCCAGCAACGACGGAGGGGGCTCCTACGAGCAGTACTTC. The chain has TRBV6-2 or TRBV6-3 and TRBJ2-7, with D tentatively TRBD1 or TRBD2 (6 bases each). V lost 7 bases and J lost 0, with 13 bases in between. The germline V gene encodes CDR1 MNHEY and CDR2 SVGEGT. The CDR3 contains 14 residues.

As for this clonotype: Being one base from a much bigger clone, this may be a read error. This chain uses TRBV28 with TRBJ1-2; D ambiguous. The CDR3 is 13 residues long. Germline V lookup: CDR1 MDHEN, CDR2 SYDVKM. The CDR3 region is CASSLRSQNGCTF. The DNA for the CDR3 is TGTGCCAGCAGTTTAAGGTCCCAAAATGGCTGCACCTTC.

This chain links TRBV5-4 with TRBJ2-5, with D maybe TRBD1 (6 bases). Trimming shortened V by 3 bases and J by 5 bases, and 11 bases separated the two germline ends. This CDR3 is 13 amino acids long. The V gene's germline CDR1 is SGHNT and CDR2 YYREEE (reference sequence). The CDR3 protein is CASSSTDRETQYF. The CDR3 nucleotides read TGTGCCAGCAGCTCGACCGACAGGGAGACCCAGTACTTC.

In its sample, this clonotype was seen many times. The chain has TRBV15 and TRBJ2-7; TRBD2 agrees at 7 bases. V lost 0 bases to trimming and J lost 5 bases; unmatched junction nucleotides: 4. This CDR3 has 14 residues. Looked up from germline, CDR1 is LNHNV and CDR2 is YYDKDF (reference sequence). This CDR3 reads CATSREGLVHEQYF. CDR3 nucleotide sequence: TGTGCCACCAGCAGAGAAGGACTAGTCCACGAGCAGTACTTC.

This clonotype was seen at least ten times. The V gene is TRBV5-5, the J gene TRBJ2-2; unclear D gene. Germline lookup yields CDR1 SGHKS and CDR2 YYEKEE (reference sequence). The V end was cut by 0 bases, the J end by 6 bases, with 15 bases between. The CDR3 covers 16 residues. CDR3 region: CASSLVLTPRAGELFF. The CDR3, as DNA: TGTGCCAGCAGCTTGGTGCTTACCCCCCGCGCCGGGGAGCTGTTTTTT.

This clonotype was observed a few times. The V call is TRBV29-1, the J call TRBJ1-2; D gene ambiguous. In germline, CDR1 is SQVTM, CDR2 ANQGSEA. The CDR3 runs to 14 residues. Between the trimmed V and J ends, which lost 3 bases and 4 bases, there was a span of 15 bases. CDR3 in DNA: TGCAGCGTTGAGGCCGGAGGTAGGGCCTATGGCTACACCTTC. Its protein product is CSVEAGGRAYGYTF.

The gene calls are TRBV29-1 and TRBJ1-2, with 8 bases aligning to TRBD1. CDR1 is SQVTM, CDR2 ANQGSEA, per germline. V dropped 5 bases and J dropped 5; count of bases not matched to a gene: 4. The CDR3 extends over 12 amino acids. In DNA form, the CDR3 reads TGCAGCGTTATGGACAGGGCTTATGGCTACACCTTC. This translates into CSVMDRAYGYTF.

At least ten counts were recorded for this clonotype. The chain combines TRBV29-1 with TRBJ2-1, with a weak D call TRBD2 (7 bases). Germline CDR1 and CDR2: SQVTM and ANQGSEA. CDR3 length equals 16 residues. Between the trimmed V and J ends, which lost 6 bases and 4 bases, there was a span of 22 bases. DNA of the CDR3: TGCAGCGTGGCCGGGGGGAAGGGGGTTCCTTACAATGAGCAGTTCTTC. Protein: CSVAGGKGVPYNEQFF.

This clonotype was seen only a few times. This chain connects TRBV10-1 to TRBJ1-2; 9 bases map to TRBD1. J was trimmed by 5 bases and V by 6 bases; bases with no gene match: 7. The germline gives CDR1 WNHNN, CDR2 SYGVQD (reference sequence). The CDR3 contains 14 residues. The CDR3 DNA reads TGCGCCAGCAGCACCGGGGACAGGGATTATGGCTACACCTTC. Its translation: CASSTGDRDYGYTF.

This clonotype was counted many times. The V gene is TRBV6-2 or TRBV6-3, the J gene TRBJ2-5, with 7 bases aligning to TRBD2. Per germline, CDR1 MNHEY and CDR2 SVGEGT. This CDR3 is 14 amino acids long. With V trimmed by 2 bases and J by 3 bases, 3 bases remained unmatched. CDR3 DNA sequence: TGTGCCAGCAGTTACCCTGGGGGGGAAGAGACCCAGTACTTC. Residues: CASSYPGGEETQYF.

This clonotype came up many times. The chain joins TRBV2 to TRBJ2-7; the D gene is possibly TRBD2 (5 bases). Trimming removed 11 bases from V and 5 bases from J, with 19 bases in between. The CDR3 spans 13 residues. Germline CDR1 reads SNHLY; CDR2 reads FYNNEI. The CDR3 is CASAEVTTNEQYF. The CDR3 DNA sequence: TGTGCCTCAGCAGAGGTGACTACCAACGAGCAGTACTTC.

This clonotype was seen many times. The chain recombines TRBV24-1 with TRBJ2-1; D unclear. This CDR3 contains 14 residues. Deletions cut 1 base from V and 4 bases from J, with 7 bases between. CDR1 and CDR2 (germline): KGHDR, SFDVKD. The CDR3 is CATSDFSQYNEQFF. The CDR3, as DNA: TGTGCCACCAGTGATTTTTCACAGTACAATGAGCAGTTCTTC.

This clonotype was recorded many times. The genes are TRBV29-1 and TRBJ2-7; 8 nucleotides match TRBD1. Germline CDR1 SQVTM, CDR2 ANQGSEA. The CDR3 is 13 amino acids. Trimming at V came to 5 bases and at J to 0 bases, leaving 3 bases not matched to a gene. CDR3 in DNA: TGCAGCGTTCTGGGACAGGCCTCCTACGAGCAGTACTTC. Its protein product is CSVLGQASYEQYF.

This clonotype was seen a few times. For the CDR3, the DNA is TGTGCCACCGAATCCGGGACAGGAGGATACGAGCAGTACTTC. Amino acid sequence: CATESGTGGYEQYF. The chain recombines TRBV6-1 with TRBJ2-7; 8 positions match TRBD1. V lost 10 bases, J lost 4 bases, and 12 bases stayed unmatched. CDR1 is MNHNS and CDR2 is SASEGT in the germline V gene. The CDR3 extends over 14 amino acids.

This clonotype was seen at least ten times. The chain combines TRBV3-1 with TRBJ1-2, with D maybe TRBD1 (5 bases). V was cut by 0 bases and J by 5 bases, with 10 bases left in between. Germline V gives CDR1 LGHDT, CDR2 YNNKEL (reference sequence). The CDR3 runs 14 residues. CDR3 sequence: CASSQESGGYGYTF. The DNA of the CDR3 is TGTGCCAGCAGCCAAGAATCCGGGGGGTATGGCTACACCTTC.

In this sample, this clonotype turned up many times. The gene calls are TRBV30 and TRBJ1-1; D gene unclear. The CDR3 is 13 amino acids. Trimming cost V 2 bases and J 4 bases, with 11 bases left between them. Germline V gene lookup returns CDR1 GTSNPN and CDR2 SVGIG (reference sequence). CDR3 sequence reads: CAWSRRVGTEAFF. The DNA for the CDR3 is TGTGCCTGGAGTAGACGGGTTGGCACTGAAGCTTTCTTT.

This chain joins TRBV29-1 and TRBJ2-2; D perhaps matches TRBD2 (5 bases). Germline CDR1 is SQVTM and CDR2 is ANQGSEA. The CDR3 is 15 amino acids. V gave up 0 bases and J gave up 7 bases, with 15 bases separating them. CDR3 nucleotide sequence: TGCAGCGTTGAAGAGATTTCTAGCTCAGACGGGGAGCTGTTTTTT. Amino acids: CSVEEISSSDGELFF.

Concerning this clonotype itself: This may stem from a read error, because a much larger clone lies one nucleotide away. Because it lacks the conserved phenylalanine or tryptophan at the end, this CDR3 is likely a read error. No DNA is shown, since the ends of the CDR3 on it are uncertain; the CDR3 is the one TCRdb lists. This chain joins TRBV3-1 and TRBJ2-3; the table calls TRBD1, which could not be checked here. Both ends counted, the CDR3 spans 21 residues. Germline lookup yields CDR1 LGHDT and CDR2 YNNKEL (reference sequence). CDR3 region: CASSPEGIPGQGSNQFYEQYL.